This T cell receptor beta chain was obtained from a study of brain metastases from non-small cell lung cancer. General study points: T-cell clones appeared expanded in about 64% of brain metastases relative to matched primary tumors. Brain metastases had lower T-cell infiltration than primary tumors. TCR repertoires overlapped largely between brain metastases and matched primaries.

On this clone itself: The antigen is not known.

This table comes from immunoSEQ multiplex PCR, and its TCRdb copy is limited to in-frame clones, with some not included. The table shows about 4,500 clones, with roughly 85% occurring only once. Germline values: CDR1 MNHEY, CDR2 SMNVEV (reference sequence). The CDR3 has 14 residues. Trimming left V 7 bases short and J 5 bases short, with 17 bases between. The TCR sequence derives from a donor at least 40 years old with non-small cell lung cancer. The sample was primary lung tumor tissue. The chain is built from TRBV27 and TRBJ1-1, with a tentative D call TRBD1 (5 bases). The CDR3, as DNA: TGTGCCAGCACTAGTTGGGGACGCGGGACTGAAGCTTTCTTT. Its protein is CASTSWGRGTEAFF.